The rows below give T cell receptor beta chains drawn from one sample of a study of PD-L1 blockade in urothelial cancer. Only in-frame clones appear in the TCRdb table, and some are missing; sequencing was by immunoSEQ multiplex PCR. The repertoire holds about 81,000 clones, approximately 86% seen once, with about 6.2% in the top ten. Sequencing used PBMCs, obtained around atezolizumab (anti-PD-L1) treatment. The source is a middle-aged man with urothelial cancer. The CDR3 runs from the conserved cysteine through the conserved F or W. A D gene is named only where the DNA matches it firmly. Rows give clone size only sometimes, using once, few, many, or a class for an expanded clone.

j_gene	d_gene	v_gene	abundance	CDR3nt	CDR3aa
TRBJ2-7	TRBD2	TRBV7-9	NA	TGTGCCAGCAGCCCCGGGGCTAGCGGGAGTTACGAGCAGTACTTC	CASSPGASGSYEQYF
TRBJ1-1	NA	TRBV30	NA	TGTGCCTGGAGGGGGGGGGCGAAGAACACTGAAGCTTTCTTT	CAWRGGAKNTEAFF
TRBJ1-1	NA	TRBV5-5	NA	TGTGCCAGCAGCTTGGTGGGGACAATCACAAGAGCTTTCTTT	CASSLVGTITRAFF
TRBJ1-2	NA	TRBV15	NA	TGTGCCACCAGCAGTCTACGCTATGGCTACACCTTC	CATSSLRYGYTF
TRBJ1-1	NA	TRBV28	NA	TGTGCCAGCAGTCTACACGGACAGAACACTGAAGCTTTCTTT	CASSLHGQNTEAFF
TRBJ2-3	TRBD1	TRBV11-2	few	TGTGCCAGCAGCTCTGGCCTCGGGACAGGGGGCACTGGCGATAGGCAGTATTTT	CASSSGLGTGGTGDRQYF
TRBJ2-2	TRBD2	TRBV19	once	TGTGCCAGTAGCCAGACTAGCGGGAGGGTCGGGGAGCTGTTTTTT	CASSQTSGRVGELFF
TRBJ1-1	NA	TRBV7-3	NA	TGTGCCAGCAGGGTAGGGGGAGCTTTCTTT	CASRVGGAFF
TRBJ1-2	TRBD1	TRBV6-6	NA	TGTGCCAGCAGTTCAGACCGGACAGGCTATGGCTACACCTTC	CASSSDRTGYGYTF
TRBJ1-6	NA	TRBV30	NA	TGTGCCTGGAGGTCGACAGGAGTTAATTCACCCCTCCACTTT	CAWRSTGVNSPLHF
TRBJ2-4	NA	TRBV15	NA	TGTGCCACCAGCAGAGATGCCGGACAAGCCAAAAACATTCAGTACTTC	CATSRDAGQAKNIQYF
TRBJ2-7	TRBD1	TRBV10-3	NA	TGTGCCACCACCCCCGGGACAGGGGGGAGCGAGCAGTACTTC	CATTPGTGGSEQYF
TRBJ1-4	TRBD1	TRBV7-6	NA	TGTGCCAGCAGCTTAGGGACAGGGGTTGGGACTGCAACTAATGAAAAACTGTTTTTT	CASSLGTGVGTATNEKLFF
TRBJ2-7	NA	TRBV20-1	NA	TGCAGTGCTAGATCATACGGCGAGCAGTACTTC	CSARSYGEQYF
TRBJ1-2	TRBD1	TRBV28	NA	TGTGCCAGCACCTTTGGGGGGTCAGGGGGCGGATATGGCTACACCTTC	CASTFGGSGGGYGYTF
TRBJ2-5	NA	TRBV18	NA	TGTGCCAGCTCACCTACGGTCGGACTGGTCCAAGAGACCCAGTACTTC	CASSPTVGLVQETQYF
TRBJ2-7	TRBD1	TRBV5-1	NA	TGCGCCAGCAGCGTCGGGACAGGAGGCGCCTACGAGCAGTACTTC	CASSVGTGGAYEQYF
TRBJ2-7	NA	TRBV28	NA	TGTGCCAGCAGTTTATATGACAGCAACTCCTACGAGCAGTACTTC	CASSLYDSNSYEQYF
TRBJ2-5	TRBD1	TRBV29-1	once	TGCAGCGTTGACAGGGGGCGGTCTGAAGAGACCCAGTACTTC	CSVDRGRSEETQYF
TRBJ2-2	NA	TRBV7-3	NA	TGTGCCAGCAGCTTGGGGGGGAACACCGGGGAGCTGTTTTTT	CASSLGGNTGELFF
TRBJ2-3	TRBD2	TRBV5-1	NA	TGCGCCAGCTCGAGCGGGATAGTGACAGATACGCAGTATTTT	CASSSGIVTDTQYF
TRBJ1-2	NA	TRBV29-1	NA	TGCAGCCCCGGGGAGGGCTACACCTTC	CSPGEGYTF
TRBJ2-7	TRBD1	TRBV7-8	few	TGTGCCAGCAGCTTAGAAGACAGGGCCCTTGAGCAGTACTTC	CASSLEDRALEQYF